The source of this TCR beta chain is a study of blood T cell repertoires in COVID-19. This clone was detected only once. CDR1 is LGHDT and CDR2 is YNNKEL in the germline V gene (reference sequence). CDR3 length: 10 residues. The V gene lost 11 bases and the J gene lost 7 bases, with 11 bases spanning the gap. Data came from immunoSEQ multiplex PCR; TCRdb stores just in-frame clones and leaves some out. The repertoire consists of about 160,000 clones, with around 80% occurring once and the leading ten covering roughly 20%. This receptor was taken from a woman older than 75 with acute or convalescent COVID-19. The sequenced material came from peripheral blood. This rearrangement joins TRBV3-1 (or the pseudogene TRBV3-2) to TRBJ2-5; possible D gene TRBD2, 6 bases. CDR3 amino acids: CASQAGTQYF. The CDR3 DNA reads TGTGCCTCACAAGCGGGGACCCAGTACTTC.